The rows below give T cell receptor beta chains drawn from one sample of a study of shared clonotypes between healthy human individuals. Profiled with immunoSEQ multiplex PCR; TCRdb holds only in-frame clones, not every one. The data show roughly 2,500,000 clones, 93% seen once. The sequenced material came from naive CD4+ T cells from PBMCs. Every receptor here comes from a man between 18 and 35 years old in good health. Some clones in this sample may be carry-over from other donors' samples. CDR3s include the opening cysteine and the closing phenylalanine or tryptophan. D genes are given only for firm matches. Only some rows state a clone size, as once, few, many or a class for expanded clones.

J,V,size,D,CDR3,DNA
TRBJ1-4,TRBV5-1,.,.,CASSQDSQEKLFF,TGCGCCAGCAGCCAGGACAGTCAGGAAAAACTGTTTTTT
TRBJ2-1,TRBV2,.,TRBD2,CASREGLAGVINEQFF,TGTGCCAGCAGGGAGGGACTAGCGGGCGTGATTAATGAGCAGTTCTTC
TRBJ1-1,TRBV7-9,.,.,CASSFLRNTEAFF,TGTGCCAGCAGCTTCTTGCGGAACACTGAAGCTTTCTTT
TRBJ1-5,TRBV30,.,.,CAWRPGTVVGDQPQHF,TGTGCCTGGAGACCCGGGACGGTTGTGGGGGATCAGCCCCAGCATTTT
TRBJ2-3,TRBV29-1,.,TRBD2,CSVEGLAGVGDTQYF,TGCAGCGTTGAGGGGCTAGCGGGAGTGGGAGATACGCAGTATTTT
TRBJ1-5,TRBV6-1,.,.,CASSESGTVSQHF,TGTGCCAGCAGTGAGTCGGGGACTGTGTCCCAGCATTTT
TRBJ2-7,TRBV18,.,TRBD1,CASSPRGQGYEQYF,TGTGCCAGCTCACCACGTGGACAGGGCTACGAGCAGTACTTC
TRBJ1-4,TRBV28,.,.,CASSWRETQKLFF,TGTGCCAGCAGTTGGAGGGAAACCCAAAAACTGTTTTTT
TRBJ2-5,TRBV4-1,.,.,CASSQPTGAPYF,TGCGCCAGCAGCCAACCGACAGGAGCCCCTTACTTC
TRBJ2-3,TRBV2,.,.,CASSPGLQTDTQYF,TGTGCCAGCAGTCCCGGACTTCAAACAGATACGCAGTATTTT
TRBJ1-2,TRBV6-1,.,.,CASNDYYGYTF,TGTGCCAGCAACGATTACTATGGCTACACCTTC
TRBJ1-5,TRBV5-5,.,.,CASSLLSYSNQPQHF,TGTGCCAGCAGCTTGTTGTCCTATAGCAATCAGCCCCAGCATTTT
TRBJ2-3,TRBV28,.,.,CASTPLGSTDTQYF,TGTGCCAGCACCCCGTTGGGTAGCACAGATACGCAGTATTTT
TRBJ2-1,TRBV7-9,.,TRBD1,CASSRTGDWQFF,TGTGCCAGCAGCCGTACAGGGGATTGGCAGTTCTTC
TRBJ2-3,TRBV7-9,.,.,CASSSSMLYTDTQYF,TGTGCCAGCAGTTCCTCGATGCTGTACACAGATACGCAGTATTTT
TRBJ1-1,TRBV5-1,.,TRBD1,CASSPTGSLRNTEAFF,TGCGCCAGCAGCCCGACAGGGTCCCTTCGGAACACTGAAGCTTTCTTT
TRBJ2-7,TRBV11-2,.,.,CASSLVPGSSYEQYF,TGTGCCAGCAGCTTAGTCCCCGGGAGTAGCTACGAGCAGTACTTC
TRBJ2-7,TRBV18,.,TRBD2,CASSPPSGAYEQYF,TGTGCCAGCTCACCCCCCAGCGGGGCCTACGAGCAGTACTTC
TRBJ2-3,TRBV2,.,TRBD2,CASRVGLAVGDTQYF,TGTGCCAGCAGAGTAGGACTAGCGGTGGGGGATACGCAGTATTTT
TRBJ1-1,TRBV30,.,.,CAWIRPPGSLGTEAFF,TGTGCCTGGATTCGGCCCCCGGGCAGCTTGGGCACTGAAGCTTTCTTT
TRBJ1-4,TRBV18,.,TRBD1,CASSPPDRALANEKLFF,TGTGCCAGCTCACCACCGGACAGGGCTCTGGCTAATGAAAAACTGTTTTTT
TRBJ2-7,TRBV28,.,TRBD1,CASRAGTGGAYEQYF,TGTGCCAGCAGAGCGGGGACAGGGGGGGCCTACGAGCAGTACTTC
TRBJ1-5,TRBV5-1,.,.,CASSFGAGGFREPQHF,TGCGCCAGCAGCTTTGGGGCTGGGGGCTTTAGGGAGCCCCAGCATTTT
TRBJ2-2,TRBV5-1,.,.,CASSLVAGPNTGELFF,TGCGCCAGCAGCTTGGTGGCGGGCCCGAACACCGGGGAGCTGTTTTTT
TRBJ1-5,TRBV27,.,.,CASSLNGGGNQPQHF,TGTGCCAGCAGTTTGAACGGGGGGGGCAATCAGCCCCAGCATTTT
TRBJ2-5,TRBV2,.,.,CASSAGGAVETQYF,TGTGCCAGCAGTGCGGGGGGCGCGGTGGAGACCCAGTACTTC
TRBJ1-1,TRBV7-3,.,.,CASSLREGVGAFF,TGTGCCAGCAGCTTAAGGGAGGGGGTTGGAGCTTTCTTT
TRBJ2-5,TRBV5-1,.,.,CASSLGPLRDGRRTQYF,TGCGCCAGCAGCTTGGGCCCCCTCCGGGACGGTAGAAGGACCCAGTACTTC
TRBJ2-7,TRBV6-5,.,.,CASSYSSRGHYEQYF,TGTGCCAGCAGTTACTCGTCTCGGGGACACTACGAGCAGTACTTC
TRBJ2-1,TRBV19,.,TRBD2,CASRDGTRILDEQFF,TGTGCCAGTAGGGACGGGACTAGAATCTTGGATGAGCAGTTCTTC
TRBJ2-1,TRBV4-2,.,TRBD2,CASSQEGYKTSGTFYNEQFF,TGTGCCAGCAGCCAAGAAGGTTATAAGACTAGCGGGACTTTCTACAATGAGCAGTTCTTC
TRBJ1-1,TRBV28,few,.,CASSLLEREAFF,TGTGCCAGCAGTTTATTGGAACGGGAAGCTTTCTTT
TRBJ1-2,TRBV16,.,.,CASSQSADTNYGYTF,TGTGCCAGCAGCCAATCGGCAGATACTAACTATGGCTACACCTTC